Listed here are 4 T cell receptor beta chains from one sample, sequenced in a study of shared clonotypes between healthy human individuals. The naive CD8 subset, CD45RO-negative cells positively selected for CCR7, excluded terminally differentiated effector memory CD45RA+ cells. Some clones are missing from TCRdb's copy, which holds only in-frame ones; the method was immunoSEQ multiplex PCR. The sample carries about 590,000 clones, about 95% recorded once. Material: naive CD8+ T cells sorted from blood. The receptors originated from a woman aged 30 to 39 in good health.

This sequence joins TRBV11-2 and TRBJ1-6, with D unresolved. The CDR3 consists of 16 residues. CDR1 is SGHAT, CDR2 FQNNGV, per germline. Trimming left V 1 base short and J 6 bases short, with 13 bases between. The CDR3 nucleotides read TGTGCCAGCAGCTTAGTTTCGTCAGGACGTAATTCACCCCTCCACTTT. This codes for CASSLVSSGRNSPLHF.

The chain recombines TRBV2 with TRBJ1-1; no reliable D call. The V end was cut by 1 base, the J end by 3 bases, with 9 bases between. This CDR3 region has 14 residues. CDR1 and CDR2 from the germline V gene are SNHLY and FYNNEI. The CDR3 protein is CASSEGRVDTEAFF. CDR3 coding DNA: TGTGCCAGCAGTGAAGGTAGGGTGGACACTGAAGCTTTCTTT.

Concerning this clone: Other nucleotide sequences from this sample produce the same CDR3. The gene calls are TRBV27 and TRBJ1-6; D is undetermined. Per the germline V gene, CDR1 is MNHEY and CDR2 is SMNVEV (reference sequence). V gave up 4 bases and J gave up 4 bases, with 2 bases separating them. The CDR3 is 12 amino acids. CDR3 DNA sequence: TGTGCCAGCAGTTCTTATAATTCACCCCTCCACTTT. It codes for CASSSYNSPLHF.

In its sample, this clone was seen once. This chain joins TRBV7-9 and TRBJ2-5, with D uncertain. The CDR3 spans 15 residues. The germline gives CDR1 SEHNR, CDR2 FQNEAQ (reference sequence). The V gene lost 5 bases and the J gene lost 0 bases, with 13 bases spanning the gap. As DNA, the CDR3 is TGTGCCAGCAGCCCACCCACTGGGTACCAAGAGACCCAGTACTTC. Translation: CASSPPTGYQETQYF.